Shown below are 23 T cell receptor beta chains from a single sample sequenced in a study of siplizumab effects on memory and regulatory T cells. Clones were read by immunoSEQ multiplex PCR, and TCRdb kept only the in-frame ones, dropping some. The sample lists about 120,000 clones, about 94% occurring once. The sequenced material came from non-Treg CD4+ T cells sorted from blood. The receptors derive from a human donor in good health.

The chain joins TRBV7-9 to TRBJ1-4; 8 nucleotides line up with TRBD1. Germline V gene sequence: CDR1 SEHNR, CDR2 FQNEAQ (reference sequence). The CDR3 sequence is 16 residues long. The ends lost 4 bases at V and 8 bases at J; junction bases unmatched: 12. The CDR3 DNA is TGTGCCAGCAGCTCCTCTTCAGGGGGCGCGGAGGAAAAACTGTTTTTT. It encodes CASSSSSGGAEEKLFF.

The rearrangement uses TRBV18 and TRBJ2-4; possibly TRBD1 for D (7 bases). The ends were cut back, 2 bases at V and 7 bases at J, with 12 bases in the middle. Germline CDR1 and CDR2: KGHSH and LQKENI. This CDR3 is built from 14 residues. The CDR3 nucleotides are TGTGCCAGCTCACCAGAGGCAGGGGGGAACATTCAGTACTTC. It specifies CASSPEAGGNIQYF. Full variable domain (remainder filled in from reference TRBV18 and TRBJ2-4): NAGVMQNPRHLVRRRGQEARLRCSPMKGHSHVYWYRQLPEEGLKFMVYLQKENIIDESGMPKERFSAEFPKEGPSILRIQQVVRGDSAAYFCASSPEAGGNIQYFGAGTRLSVL.

The chain joins TRBV6-1 to TRBJ2-1; D is unclear. CDR3 length: 9 residues. Per the germline V gene, CDR1 is MNHNS and CDR2 is SASEGT. V was trimmed by 8 bases and J by 12 bases, leaving 8 bases between them. The CDR3 reads CASGVGQFF. The CDR3 region has the DNA TGTGCCAGCGGTGTAGGGCAGTTCTTC.

This sequence joins TRBV2 and TRBJ1-3; 8 bases map to TRBD1. This CDR3 is built from 15 residues. The germline gives CDR1 SNHLY, CDR2 FYNNEI. The trim removed 4 bases at V and 4 bases at J, leaving 6 bases unmatched. CDR3 sequence reads: CASSGGRGPGNTIYF. The DNA of the CDR3 is TGTGCCAGCAGTGGGGGCAGGGGGCCCGGAAACACCATATATTTT.

The chain joins TRBV14 to TRBJ2-1; 9 nucleotides line up with TRBD1. Germline trimming cut 4 bases from V and 4 bases from J; bases unmatched to any gene: 5. The germline CDR1 and CDR2 sequences are SGHDN and FVKESK. CDR3 length: 15 amino acids. The CDR3 protein is CASSPTGGSYNEQFF. In nucleotides, the CDR3 is TGTGCCAGCAGCCCAACAGGGGGCTCGTACAATGAGCAGTTCTTC.

The J gene is TRBJ2-7, the V gene TRBV18; a weak D match, TRBD2 (5 bases). Germline assignment: CDR1 KGHSH and CDR2 LQKENI. This CDR3 has 14 amino acids. Trimming removed 8 bases at V and 2 bases at J, with 16 bases between. The chain's CDR3 is CASLQSGYAYEQYF. CDR3 bases: TGTGCCAGCCTCCAGTCGGGATACGCCTACGAGCAGTACTTC.

The gene calls are TRBV19 and TRBJ2-7; D call uncertain. Germline CDR1 is LNHDA and CDR2 is SQIVND (reference sequence). The CDR3 is 12 residues long. V was pared by 4 bases and J by 8 bases, with 12 bases between. The DNA for the CDR3 is TGTGCCAGTAGTAGCCGGAGAGCTCAGCAGTACTTC. This gives the protein CASSSRRAQQYF.

This chain joins TRBV6-1 and TRBJ2-7; D perhaps matches TRBD2 (6 bases). CDR3 size: 15 residues. Germline CDR1 is MNHNS and CDR2 is SASEGT. Trimming pared 4 bases from V and 6 bases from J, leaving 19 bases between. The CDR3 reads CASSGRPGGTGEQYF. The CDR3 nucleotides are TGTGCCAGCAGTGGGCGGCCTGGGGGGACGGGCGAGCAGTACTTC.

The chain joins TRBV5-1 to TRBJ2-1, with 9 positions matching TRBD1. The CDR3 length is 15 residues. The V and J ends lost 4 bases and 8 bases, in that order; junction bases with no gene match: 10. Per the germline V gene, CDR1 is SGHRS and CDR2 is YFSETQ. The CDR3 DNA sequence: TGCGCCAGCAGCGTCCGGGACAGGGTTATAGATGAGCAGTTCTTC. This sequence encodes CASSVRDRVIDEQFF.

The chain uses TRBV7-8 and TRBJ2-7; D remains ambiguous. Between the trimmed V and J ends, which lost 5 bases and 3 bases, there was a span of 5 bases. The CDR3 is 11 residues long. CDR1 SGHVS and CDR2 FQNEAQ come from the germline V gene. The CDR3 sequence: CASSLNYEQYF. CDR3 DNA sequence: TGTGCCAGCAGCCTGAACTACGAGCAGTACTTC.

This chain connects TRBV27 to TRBJ2-7; 13 nucleotides align to TRBD2. Germline V CDR1 and CDR2: MNHEY, SMNVEV (reference sequence). This CDR3 is built from 13 residues. J lost 12 bases, V lost 3 bases, and 5 bases had no gene match. CDR3 bases: TGTGCCAGCAGTTTTGGGACTAGCGGGATCCTGTACTTC. It is translated as CASSFGTSGILYF.

This chain links TRBV6-1 with TRBJ1-1; perhaps TRBD1 as D (5 bases). Germline CDR1 and CDR2: MNHNS and SASEGT. Trimming pared 10 bases from V and 2 bases from J, leaving 17 bases between. The CDR3 totals 14 residues. The CDR3 DNA sequence: TGTGCCACCCAATTAGGGGCGCTAAACACTGAAGCTTTCTTT. The encoded protein is CATQLGALNTEAFF.

V gene TRBV11-2 combines with J gene TRBJ2-7, with D hard to call. Germline values: CDR1 SGHAT, CDR2 FQNNGV. The CDR3 extends over 15 amino acids. V was trimmed by 1 base and J by 2 bases, leaving 12 bases between them. CDR3 DNA sequence: TGTGCCAGCAGCTTAGGCAGCACCTCTACCTACGAGCAGTACTTC. Protein: CASSLGSTSTYEQYF.

J is TRBJ1-1 and V is TRBV12-5; D might be TRBD1 (5 bases). V was clipped by 5 bases and J by 2 bases, with 15 bases between them. Germline V gene sequence: CDR1 LGHNT, CDR2 FRNRAP. This CDR3 comprises 15 residues. CDR3 coding DNA: TGTGCTAGTGGTACGGGACCCTATTCTAACACTGAAGCTTTCTTT. Amino acid sequence: CASGTGPYSNTEAFF.

This clone was seen once. The J gene is TRBJ1-2, the V gene TRBV6-5; perhaps TRBD1 as D (5 bases). The germline V and J ends were trimmed by 3 bases and 8 bases, with 19 bases remaining between them. This CDR3 is built from 15 residues. Germline CDR1 MNHEY, CDR2 SVGAGI. The CDR3 here is CASSYYAGPFGGYTF. The CDR3 DNA sequence: TGTGCCAGCAGTTATTACGCAGGGCCCTTTGGGGGCTACACCTTC.

Only one count was recorded for this clone. The CDR3 is CASSLKGGTQYF. Written as DNA, the CDR3 is TGTGCCAGCAGCTTAAAGGGAGGTACGCAGTATTTT. The rearrangement uses TRBV11-3 and TRBJ2-3; maybe TRBD2 (6 bases). The ends were cut back, 2 bases at V and 8 bases at J, with 8 bases in the middle. Germline values: CDR1 SGHNT, CDR2 YENEEA. The CDR3 totals 12 residues.

V and J are TRBV5-1 and TRBJ1-4; D perhaps matches TRBD1 (6 bases). CDR3 length: 15 residues. The V end was cut by 1 base, the J end by 8 bases, with 15 bases between. Germline CDR1 SGHRS, CDR2 YFSETQ. The CDR3, as DNA: TGCGCCAGCAGCTTGAGTTCGGGGGGCGGAGAAAAACTGTTTTTT. Amino acid sequence: CASSLSSGGGEKLFF.

The rearrangement uses TRBV2 and TRBJ1-1; no clear D gene. The V gene lost 4 bases and the J gene lost 2 bases, with 5 bases spanning the gap. This CDR3 comprises 12 residues. Germline lookup yields CDR1 SNHLY and CDR2 FYNNEI. CDR3 in amino acids: CASSGENTEAFF. CDR3 sequence (DNA): TGTGCCAGCAGTGGAGAAAACACTGAAGCTTTCTTT.

The V gene is TRBV4-1, the J gene TRBJ2-7, with TRBD1 matching over 11 bases. Looked up from germline, CDR1 is MGHRA and CDR2 is YSYEKL. The CDR3 loop spans 17 amino acids. The V and J ends lost 1 base and 0 bases, in that order; junction bases with no gene match: 5. The CDR3 DNA reads TGCGCCAGCAGCCAAGGGACAGGGGGCTTGTTCTCCTACGAGCAGTACTTC. Protein product: CASSQGTGGLFSYEQYF.

This chain links TRBV6-1 with TRBJ1-4; D not resolved. The germline V gene encodes CDR1 MNHNS and CDR2 SASEGT. Trimming removed 4 bases from V and 5 bases from J, with 5 bases in between. This CDR3 comprises 12 residues. The CDR3 DNA follows: TGTGCCAGCAGTGTTCCGAATGAAAAACTGTTTTTT. Amino acid sequence: CASSVPNEKLFF.

The gene calls are TRBV9 and TRBJ2-2, with D possibly matching TRBD1 (7 bases). Germline CDR1 SGDLS, CDR2 YYNGEE. The CDR3 totals 15 residues. Trimming stripped 1 base from V and 6 bases from J, with 13 bases between. The CDR3 region has the DNA TGTGCCAGCAGCGTATCTCCAGGGGGGCCCGGGGAGCTGTTTTTT. It translates to CASSVSPGGPGELFF.

The J gene is TRBJ2-3, the V gene TRBV7-9; a possible D gene is TRBD1 (5 bases). Germline values: CDR1 SEHNR, CDR2 FQNEAQ (reference sequence). The CDR3 is made up of 17 amino acids. V lost 5 bases and J lost 4, with 22 bases in between. CDR3 sequence (DNA): TGTGCCAGCAGCCCCCCGGTGCAGGGATCGTTGTCAGATACGCAGTATTTT. Residues: CASSPPVQGSLSDTQYF.

The V gene is TRBV5-6, the J gene TRBJ1-4; a possible D gene is TRBD1 (6 bases). This CDR3 comprises 15 residues. Between the trimmed V and J ends, which lost 4 bases and 0 bases, there was a span of 10 bases. Germline values: CDR1 SGHDT, CDR2 YYEEEE. For the CDR3, the DNA is TGTGCCAGCAGCCGGGACACTTCAACTAATGAAAAACTGTTTTTT. Encoded protein: CASSRDTSTNEKLFF.